The rows below give T cell receptor beta chains drawn from one sample of a study of blood T cell repertoires in COVID-19. Only in-frame clones appear in the TCRdb table, and some are missing; sequencing was by immunoSEQ multiplex PCR. The top ten clones hold less than 9.5% of a sample with about 200,000 clones, roughly 82% of them seen once. The sample consisted of peripheral blood. The receptors come from a woman aged 60-75 years with COVID-19, enrolled during active disease. The CDR3 runs from the conserved cysteine through the conserved F or W. The order of the fields is V gene, clone size, D gene, J gene, CDR3 protein, CDR3 DNA. D genes are given only for firm matches. Some rows have no size entry. The others give once, few or many, or a class for an expanded clone.

V gene: TRBV28; clone size: -; D gene: -; J gene: TRBJ1-3; CDR3 protein: CASRPSGFPSGNTIYF; CDR3 DNA: TGTGCCAGCAGGCCCTCGGGGTTCCCGTCTGGAAACACCATATATTTT
V gene: TRBV7-9; clone size: -; D gene: TRBD1; J gene: TRBJ2-5; CDR3 protein: CASSPGTEEAQYF; CDR3 DNA: TGTGCCAGCAGCCCCGGGACAGAAGAGGCCCAGTACTTC
V gene: TRBV5-1; clone size: few; D gene: TRBD2; J gene: TRBJ2-1; CDR3 protein: CASQRGGPSEQFF; CDR3 DNA: TGCGCCAGCCAGCGGGGGGGCCCTAGTGAGCAGTTCTTC
V gene: TRBV2; clone size: few; D gene: -; J gene: TRBJ1-3; CDR3 protein: CASTRSRENTIYF; CDR3 DNA: TGTGCCAGCACGCGTAGCCGAGAAAACACCATATATTTT
V gene: TRBV7-8; clone size: -; D gene: -; J gene: TRBJ2-3; CDR3 protein: CASSLGLSGPDTQYF; CDR3 DNA: TGTGCCAGCAGCTTAGGACTATCCGGGCCAGATACGCAGTATTTT
V gene: TRBV5-4; clone size: -; D gene: -; J gene: TRBJ2-3; CDR3 protein: CASSLRGPDTQYF; CDR3 DNA: TGTGCCAGCAGCTTGCGGGGTCCAGATACGCAGTATTTT
V gene: TRBV7-2; clone size: -; D gene: -; J gene: TRBJ1-1; CDR3 protein: CASSLQIQSYAFF; CDR3 DNA: TGTGCCAGCAGCCTCCAGATCCAATCGTACGCTTTCTTT
V gene: TRBV9; clone size: -; D gene: TRBD1; J gene: TRBJ2-1; CDR3 protein: CASSPRQGTYNEQFF; CDR3 DNA: TGTGCCAGCAGCCCTCGACAGGGGACCTACAATGAGCAGTTCTTC
V gene: TRBV10-3; clone size: -; D gene: TRBD2; J gene: TRBJ2-1; CDR3 protein: CAISARGGIDGDEQFF; CDR3 DNA: TGTGCCATCAGCGCCCGGGGGGGGATAGACGGAGATGAGCAGTTCTTC
V gene: TRBV7-3; clone size: -; D gene: -; J gene: TRBJ1-6; CDR3 protein: CASSLIGGKGNSPLHF; CDR3 DNA: TGTGCCAGCAGCTTGATCGGGGGGAAGGGTAATTCACCCCTCCACTTT
V gene: TRBV19; clone size: -; D gene: -; J gene: TRBJ1-4; CDR3 protein: CATTEGGTNEKLFF; CDR3 DNA: TGTGCCACTACGGAGGGGGGGACTAATGAAAAACTGTTTTTT
V gene: TRBV28; clone size: -; D gene: TRBD1; J gene: TRBJ1-5; CDR3 protein: CASSLVGGRIPQHF; CDR3 DNA: TGTGCCAGCAGTTTAGTAGGGGGCCGCATCCCCCAGCATTTT
V gene: TRBV7-2; clone size: -; D gene: TRBD2; J gene: TRBJ2-1; CDR3 protein: CASSLGGGTHNEQFF; CDR3 DNA: TGTGCCAGCAGCTTAGGCGGGGGGACACACAATGAGCAGTTCTTC
V gene: TRBV7-3; clone size: -; D gene: -; J gene: TRBJ1-1; CDR3 protein: CASSLGAGEAFF; CDR3 DNA: TGTGCCAGCAGCTTGGGGGCAGGTGAAGCTTTCTTT
V gene: TRBV29-1; clone size: -; D gene: TRBD2; J gene: TRBJ2-5; CDR3 protein: CSVGRVAGGETQYF; CDR3 DNA: TGCAGCGTTGGCCGTGTAGCGGGAGGGGAGACCCAGTACTTC